This TCR beta chain was observed in a study of glioma-infiltrating T cells. Study-level findings and limits: CDR3 overlap between tissue and blood was very small. Above-expected tissue-blood divergence occurred in all gliomas, most in low-grade ones.

TCR alpha and beta CDR3 regions were amplified from RNA using iRepertoire nested multiplex PCR. TCRdb re-analysed the multiplex PCR reads in MiXCR, keeping a single row per CDR3 protein. The profile shows around 190,000 distinct CDR3 sequences, roughly a third of them singletons. Concerning this clonotype: The antigen is not known.

The CDR3 is 14 amino acids. Trimming pared 5 bases from V and 6 bases from J, leaving 16 bases between. Germline V lookup: CDR1 SGHAT, CDR2 FQDESV (reference sequence). The sequencing input was glioma tissue, nonneoplastic brain tissue, or PBMCs (not recorded which). This TCR derives from a human donor with low-grade glioma or glioblastoma, undergoing nonglioma brain surgery, or in good health (not recorded which). J is TRBJ1-2 and V is TRBV11-1; D unclear. The CDR3 DNA sequence: TGTGCCAGCAGCGAAGCGGTCAGGAAAAATGGCTACACCTTC. Protein sequence: CASSEAVRKNGYTF.